This TCR beta chain is from a study of blood T cell repertoires in COVID-19. The wider study: The United States, Italy and Spain provided the acute and convalescent COVID-19 samples.

This clone showed up just a few times. This table comes from immunoSEQ multiplex PCR, and its TCRdb copy is limited to in-frame clones, with some not included. The data show a few hundred thousand clones, with about 88% seen just once and 1.2% held by the top ten. Germline values: CDR1 LGHDT, CDR2 YNNKEL (reference sequence). Trimming took 1 base from V and 4 from J, leaving 16 bases between them. This CDR3 has 16 amino acids. The chain couples TRBV3-1 (or the pseudogene TRBV3-2) to TRBJ1-1; maybe TRBD1 (6 bases). This sequence was found in a woman aged 18-29 years who had recovered from COVID-19. Sample: PBMCs or T cells enriched from blood (not recorded which). The CDR3: CASSQGFNRAATEAFF. The CDR3 nucleotides are TGTGCCAGCAGCCAAGGATTCAACAGGGCGGCCACTGAAGCTTTCTTT.